One sample yielded the 25 T cell receptor beta chains listed below, sequenced in a study of shared clonotypes between healthy human individuals. TCRdb keeps only in-frame clones here, not all; method: immunoSEQ multiplex PCR. The data contain about 2 million clones, 90% to 95% of them singletons. The sequencing input was naive CD4+ T cells sorted from blood. As for subset: CD45RA+ positively selected. The receptors stem from a man in his late teens or twenties in good health.

This clone appeared once. V usage is TRBV7-9 and J usage is TRBJ2-5, with 11 positions matching TRBD1. The V gene end was trimmed by 4 bases and the J gene end by 1 base; junction bases not matched to a gene: 5. Germline V gives CDR1 SEHNR, CDR2 FQNEAQ (reference sequence). The CDR3 is 16 residues long. The CDR3 nucleotides are TGTGCCAGCAGCTCTCCGGGACAGGGGGTCCAAGAGACCCAGTACTTC. This sequence encodes CASSSPGQGVQETQYF.

V and J are TRBV7-6 and TRBJ1-1; unclear D gene. The ends were cut back, 4 bases at V and 4 bases at J, with 13 bases in the middle. Germline values: CDR1 SGHVS, CDR2 FNYEAQ. CDR3 length: 14 amino acids. The CDR3 coding sequence is TGTGCCAGCAGCTCCGGAGGTTCCGGCACTGAAGCTTTCTTT. Its translation: CASSSGGSGTEAFF.

This sequence joins TRBV4-1 and TRBJ2-7; D is unclear. V lost 2 bases to trimming and J lost 4 bases, with 12 bases between them. CDR1 is MGHRA, CDR2 YSYEKL, per germline. The length of the CDR3 is 14 residues. The CDR3 DNA sequence: TGCGCCAGCAGCCAACCAACCGCAGCATACGAGCAGTACTTC. The encoded protein is CASSQPTAAYEQYF.

The gene calls are TRBV6-6 and TRBJ1-4; no clear D gene. This CDR3 contains 14 residues. The germline V gene has CDR1 MNHNY and CDR2 SVGAGI (reference sequence). V was pared by 2 bases and J by 7 bases, with 11 bases between. The CDR3 DNA is TGTGCCAGCAGTTACGGGGAAGGAGCTGAAAAACTGTTTTTT. Its translation is CASSYGEGAEKLFF.

The chain couples TRBV4-3 to TRBJ1-5; maybe TRBD1 (6 bases). The ends were cut back, 0 bases at V and 4 bases at J, with 16 bases in the middle. In germline, CDR1 is LGHNA, CDR2 YSLEER. The CDR3 has 17 amino acids. CDR3 nucleotide sequence: TGCGCCAGCAGCCAAGATAACCCACAGGGCGCGAATCAGCCCCAGCATTTT. It is translated as CASSQDNPQGANQPQHF.

CDR3 nucleotide sequence: TGTGCCAGCAGCGTAGAAGTGGCTAGCGGGGTGGAGACCCAGTACTTC. As protein: CASSVEVASGVETQYF. The V call is TRBV9, the J call TRBJ2-5, with 9 bases identical to TRBD2. The V gene end was trimmed by 0 bases and the J gene end by 5 bases; junction bases not matched to a gene: 8. Germline V gives CDR1 SGDLS, CDR2 YYNGEE. The CDR3 loop spans 16 amino acids.

V usage is TRBV5-1 and J usage is TRBJ2-3; 9 bases match TRBD2. This CDR3 contains 15 residues. The V segment lost 1 base and the J segment 3 bases; nucleotides outside the gene matches: 3. Per the germline V gene, CDR1 is SGHRS and CDR2 is YFSETQ. The CDR3, as DNA: TGCGCCAGCAGCTTGAGCGGGGGGTTAACAGATACGCAGTATTTT. Translation gives CASSLSGGLTDTQYF.

On this clone: This same CDR3 is encoded by further DNA sequences in the sample. The rearrangement joins TRBV19 to TRBJ2-7; no reliable D call. V lost 3 bases to trimming and J lost 0 bases, with 6 bases between them. CDR3 length: 13 amino acids. Germline V gene sequence: CDR1 LNHDA, CDR2 SQIVND (reference sequence). In DNA form, the CDR3 reads TGTGCCAGTAGTATCGAAAGCTCCTACGAGCAGTACTTC. This sequence encodes CASSIESSYEQYF.

Regarding this clone: Additional DNA sequences in this sample encode the identical CDR3. This chain joins TRBV29-1 and TRBJ2-7; D uncertain. The length of the CDR3 is 11 residues. Trimming removed 5 bases at V and 7 bases at J, with 12 bases between. Germline CDR1 and CDR2: SQVTM and ANQGSEA. The CDR3 reads CSVHRGTEQYF. Here the CDR3 DNA reads TGCAGCGTTCACCGCGGTACGGAGCAGTACTTC.

This CDR3 is CASSEGHGSASLYSNQPQHF. DNA of the CDR3: TGTGCCAGCAGTGAGGGGCACGGGTCCGCCTCGCTTTATAGCAATCAGCCCCAGCATTTT. The chain has TRBV6-1 and TRBJ1-5; tentative D call: TRBD1 (5 bases). Germline-derived CDR1 and CDR2 are MNHNS and SASEGT. The CDR3 consists of 20 residues. Trimming removed 3 bases from V and 0 bases from J, with 24 bases in between.

CDR3 protein: CASSLGSSNRLSPLHF. The CDR3 DNA follows: TGTGCCAGCAGCTTAGGTAGTTCCAACCGGCTTTCACCCCTCCACTTT. This chain joins TRBV11-2 and TRBJ1-6; the D is unclear. There are 16 residues in the CDR3. Trimming shortened V by 1 base and J by 9 bases, and 16 bases separated the two germline ends. CDR1 SGHAT and CDR2 FQNNGV come from the germline V gene.

The chain couples TRBV4-1 to TRBJ2-6; D gene uncertain. Germline loops: CDR1 MGHRA, CDR2 YSYEKL. With 4 bases removed from V and 0 bases from J, the gap between germline ends came to 10 bases. The CDR3 extends over 16 amino acids. The CDR3 loop is CASSPGLPSGANVLTF. CDR3 coding DNA: TGCGCCAGCAGCCCGGGTCTCCCCTCTGGGGCCAACGTCCTGACTTTC.

The rearrangement links TRBV6-1 to TRBJ1-2; the D gene is possibly TRBD1 (6 bases). Trimming shortened V by 1 base and J by 8 bases, and 11 bases separated the two germline ends. Germline V gene data show CDR1 as MNHNS and CDR2 as SASEGT. The CDR3 extends over 13 amino acids. CDR3: CASSEGQAGGYTF. In DNA form, the CDR3 reads TGTGCCAGCAGTGAAGGACAGGCGGGGGGCTACACCTTC.

The rearrangement links TRBV18 to TRBJ1-4, with 8 bases fitting TRBD1. J lost 8 bases, V lost 3 bases, and 5 bases had no gene match. Looked up from germline, CDR1 is KGHSH and CDR2 is LQKENI. The CDR3 spans 14 residues. As DNA, the CDR3 is TGTGCCAGCTCACCCAGGGGGCAAGTCGAAAAACTGTTTTTT. It encodes CASSPRGQVEKLFF.

The rearrangement joins TRBV18 to TRBJ2-3; D unresolved. Trimming shortened V by 2 bases and J by 6 bases, and 15 bases separated the two germline ends. CDR1 and CDR2 (germline): KGHSH, LQKENI. The CDR3 is made up of 15 amino acids. This CDR3 is CASSPAVVQPDTQYF. The CDR3 bases are TGTGCCAGCTCACCAGCGGTCGTACAACCTGATACGCAGTATTTT.

The chain is built from TRBV2 and TRBJ2-1; 7 positions agree with TRBD1. The CDR3 is made up of 12 amino acids. Germline V gene data show CDR1 as SNHLY and CDR2 as FYNNEI. Germline trimming cut 4 bases from V and 9 bases from J; bases unmatched to any gene: 3. CDR3 region: CASSGTGFEQFF. Here the CDR3 DNA reads TGTGCCAGCAGTGGGACAGGTTTTGAGCAGTTCTTC.

The count of this clone is one. V and J are TRBV6-1 and TRBJ2-6, with D possibly matching TRBD1 (6 bases). CDR3 length: 18 amino acids. V lost 1 base and J 0 bases, leaving 13 bases between the germline ends. Germline assignment: CDR1 MNHNS and CDR2 SASEGT. CDR3 bases: TGTGCCAGCAGTGAAGGAGGCAGGGGCCGCTCTGGGGCCAACGTCCTGACTTTC. Translating it yields CASSEGGRGRSGANVLTF.

The rearrangement uses TRBV6-5 and TRBJ1-1; tentative D call: TRBD1 (5 bases). The V and J ends lost 6 bases and 4 bases respectively, with 12 bases between them. The CDR3 length is 13 residues. Germline CDR1 MNHEY, CDR2 SVGAGI. CDR3 sequence (DNA): TGTGCCAGCAGGCTAGGGGTCGGCACTGAAGCTTTCTTT. Its translation: CASRLGVGTEAFF.

Written as DNA, the CDR3 is TGTGCCAGCCGTGGGACAGGGAAAGCTGCCTACGAGCAGTACTTC. Translation gives CASRGTGKAAYEQYF. V usage is TRBV6-1 and J usage is TRBJ2-7, with 9 bases lining up with TRBD1. CDR1 is MNHNS, CDR2 SASEGT, per germline. This CDR3 comprises 15 residues. Trimming took 8 bases from V and 2 from J; bases not matched to a gene: 10.

CDR3 bases: TGTGCCAGCAGCTTCGGACAGGGGGCTTCGCCCGGGGAGCTGTTTTTT. Residues: CASSFGQGASPGELFF. The chain links TRBV7-8 to TRBJ2-2, with TRBD1 matching 11 bases. With 3 bases clipped from V and 6 bases from J, the junction kept 6 bases outside the gene matches. This CDR3 has 16 amino acids. Looked up from germline, CDR1 is SGHVS and CDR2 is FQNEAQ. Using reference TRBV7-8 and TRBJ2-2 for the parts outside the CDR3, the full variable domain is GAGVSQSPRYKVAKRGQDVALRCDPISGHVSLFWYQQALGQGPEFLTYFQNEAQLDKSGLPSDRFFAERPEGSVSTLKIQRTQQEDSAVYLCASSFGQGASPGELFFGEGSRLTVL.

Note on this clone: Different DNA sequences within this sample yield the same CDR3. This chain links TRBV6-5 with TRBJ2-6; D is possibly TRBD1 or TRBD2 (5 bases each). The V end lost 2 bases, the J end lost 2 bases, and 7 bases lay between the germline ends. This CDR3 contains 15 residues. Germline lookup yields CDR1 MNHEY and CDR2 SVGAGI. This CDR3 reads CASSYGGTGANVLTF. The CDR3 bases are TGTGCCAGCAGTTACGGGGGAACTGGGGCCAACGTCCTGACTTTC.

The chain employs TRBV11-2 and TRBJ1-2; tentatively, D is TRBD1 (6 bases). Germline CDR1 SGHAT, CDR2 FQNNGV. The germline V and J ends were trimmed by 5 bases and 3 bases, with 16 bases remaining between them. The CDR3 totals 15 residues. The CDR3, as DNA: TGTGCCAGCAGCCCTTCCTCGCAGGGGCACTATGGCTACACCTTC. The encoded protein is CASSPSSQGHYGYTF. Variable domain in full (rest from reference TRBV11-2 and TRBJ1-2): EAGVAQSPRYKIIEKRQSVAFWCNPISGHATLYWYQQILGQGPKLLIQFQNNGVVDDSQLPKDRFSAERLKGVDSTLKIQPAKLEDSAVYLCASSPSSQGHYGYTFGSGTRLTVV.

The J gene is TRBJ2-2, the V gene TRBV4-3; tentatively, D is TRBD1 or TRBD2 (5 bases each). Germline V gene sequence: CDR1 LGHNA, CDR2 YSLEER. Deletions cut 0 bases from V and 2 bases from J, with 16 bases between. The CDR3 spans 18 residues. CDR3 residues: CASSQEAARGVNTGELFF. In DNA, the CDR3 is TGCGCCAGCAGCCAAGAGGCCGCGAGGGGTGTAAACACCGGGGAGCTGTTTTTT.

This rearrangement joins TRBV9 to TRBJ2-2; a possible D gene is TRBD1 (6 bases). Trimming pared 3 bases from V and 0 bases from J, leaving 12 bases between. This CDR3 has 16 residues. Germline V gene sequence: CDR1 SGDLS, CDR2 YYNGEE. The chain's CDR3 is CASSATGIANTGELFF. The CDR3 nucleotides are TGTGCCAGCAGCGCCACAGGGATCGCGAACACCGGGGAGCTGTTTTTT. The full variable domain, rest sourced from reference TRBV9 and TRBJ2-2, is DSGVTQTPKHLITATGQRVTLRCSPRSGDLSVYWYQQSLDQGLQFLIQYYNGEERAKGNILERFSAQQFPDLHSELNLSSLELGDSALYFCASSATGIANTGELFFGEGSRLTVL.

Comments on this clone: This CDR3 is also generated by other DNA sequences in the sample. This chain uses TRBV28 with TRBJ2-7; D not certain. The CDR3 runs 12 residues. Germline-derived CDR1 and CDR2 are MDHEN and SYDVKM. V lost 6 bases, J lost 6 bases, and 12 bases lay in between. The DNA for the CDR3 is TGTGCCAGCAGCCTTCAGTACGGCGAGCAGTACTTC. Its protein is CASSLQYGEQYF.